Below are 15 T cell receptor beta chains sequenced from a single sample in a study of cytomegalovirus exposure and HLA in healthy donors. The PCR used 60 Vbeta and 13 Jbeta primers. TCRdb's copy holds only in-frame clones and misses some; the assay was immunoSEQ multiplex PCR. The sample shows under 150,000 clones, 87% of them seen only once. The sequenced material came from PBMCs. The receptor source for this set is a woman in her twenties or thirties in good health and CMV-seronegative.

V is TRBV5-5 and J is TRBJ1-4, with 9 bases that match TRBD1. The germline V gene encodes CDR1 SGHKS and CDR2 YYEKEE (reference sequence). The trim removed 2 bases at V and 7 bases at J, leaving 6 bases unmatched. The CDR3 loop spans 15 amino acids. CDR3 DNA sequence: TGTGCCAGCAGCTTCGGACAGGGGCTATCTGAAAAACTGTTTTTT. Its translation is CASSFGQGLSEKLFF.

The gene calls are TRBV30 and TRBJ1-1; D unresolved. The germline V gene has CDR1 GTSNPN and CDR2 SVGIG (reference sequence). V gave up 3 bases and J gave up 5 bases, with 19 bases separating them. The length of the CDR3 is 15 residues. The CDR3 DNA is TGTGCCTGGAGCCCCTCCCCGGGTAGTCGGACTGAAGCTTTCTTT. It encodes CAWSPSPGSRTEAFF.

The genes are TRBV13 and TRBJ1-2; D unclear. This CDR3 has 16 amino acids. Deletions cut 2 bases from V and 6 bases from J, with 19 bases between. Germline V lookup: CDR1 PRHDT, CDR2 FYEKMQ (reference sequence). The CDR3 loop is CASSLHPRKESDGYTF. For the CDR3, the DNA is TGTGCCAGCAGCTTACATCCCCGGAAGGAGAGTGATGGCTACACCTTC.

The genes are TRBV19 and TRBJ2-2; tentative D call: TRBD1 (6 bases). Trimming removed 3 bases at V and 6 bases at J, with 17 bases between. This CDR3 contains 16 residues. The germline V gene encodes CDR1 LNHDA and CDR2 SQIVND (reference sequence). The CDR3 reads CASSIGTRGLAGELFF. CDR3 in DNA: TGTGCCAGTAGTATCGGTACCAGGGGTCTTGCCGGGGAGCTGTTTTTT.

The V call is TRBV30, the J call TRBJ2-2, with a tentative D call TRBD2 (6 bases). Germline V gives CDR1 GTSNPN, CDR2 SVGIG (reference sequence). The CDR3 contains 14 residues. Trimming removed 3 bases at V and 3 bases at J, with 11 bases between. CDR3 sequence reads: CAWRGDFYTGELFF. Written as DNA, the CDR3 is TGTGCCTGGAGGGGGGACTTCTACACCGGGGAGCTGTTTTTT.

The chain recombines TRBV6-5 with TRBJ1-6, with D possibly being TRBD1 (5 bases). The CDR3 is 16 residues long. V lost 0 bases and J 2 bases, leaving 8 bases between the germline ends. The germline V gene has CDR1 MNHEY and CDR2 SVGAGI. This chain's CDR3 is CASSYSGGAYNSPLHF. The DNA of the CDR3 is TGTGCCAGCAGTTACTCGGGGGGTGCCTATAATTCACCCCTCCACTTT.

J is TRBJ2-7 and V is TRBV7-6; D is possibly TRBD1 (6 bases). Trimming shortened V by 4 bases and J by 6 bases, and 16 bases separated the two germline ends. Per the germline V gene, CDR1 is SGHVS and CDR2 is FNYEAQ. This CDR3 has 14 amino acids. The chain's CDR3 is CASSSTPQGREQYF. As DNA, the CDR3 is TGTGCCAGCAGCTCGACCCCACAGGGCCGCGAGCAGTACTTC.

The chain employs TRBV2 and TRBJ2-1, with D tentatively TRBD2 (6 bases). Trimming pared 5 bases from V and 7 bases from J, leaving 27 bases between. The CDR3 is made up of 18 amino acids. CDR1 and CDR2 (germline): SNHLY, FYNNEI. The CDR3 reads CASSKNSGLDKVGNEQFF. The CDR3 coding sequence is TGTGCCAGCAGTAAGAACTCGGGACTCGATAAAGTGGGGAATGAGCAGTTCTTC.

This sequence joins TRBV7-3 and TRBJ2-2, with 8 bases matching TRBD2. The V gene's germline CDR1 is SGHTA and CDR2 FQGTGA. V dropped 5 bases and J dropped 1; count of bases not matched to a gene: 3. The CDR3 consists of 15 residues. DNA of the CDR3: TGTGCCAGCAGCCCAAGCGGGAGGAACACCGGGGAGCTGTTTTTT. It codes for CASSPSGRNTGELFF.

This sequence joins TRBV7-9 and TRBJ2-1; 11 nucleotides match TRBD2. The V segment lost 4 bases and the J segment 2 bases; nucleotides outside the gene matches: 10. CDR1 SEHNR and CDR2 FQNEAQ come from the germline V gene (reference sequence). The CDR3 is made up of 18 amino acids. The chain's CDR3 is CASSSTATSGTAYNEQFF. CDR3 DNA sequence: TGTGCCAGCAGCTCGACTGCGACTAGCGGGACAGCCTACAATGAGCAGTTCTTC. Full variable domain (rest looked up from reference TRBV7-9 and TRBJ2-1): DTGVSQNPRHKITKRGQNVTFRCDPISEHNRLYWYRQTLGQGPEFLTYFQNEAQLEKSRLLSDRFSAERPKGSFSTLEIQRTEQGDSAMYLCASSSTATSGTAYNEQFFGPGTRLTVL.

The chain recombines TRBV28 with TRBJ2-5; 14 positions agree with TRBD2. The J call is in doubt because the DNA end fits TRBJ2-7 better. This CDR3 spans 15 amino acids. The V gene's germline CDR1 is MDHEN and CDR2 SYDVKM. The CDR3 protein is CASSSGTSGSGEQYF. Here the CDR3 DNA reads TGTGCCAGCAGTTCAGGGACTAGCGGGAGCGGCGAGCAGTACTTC.

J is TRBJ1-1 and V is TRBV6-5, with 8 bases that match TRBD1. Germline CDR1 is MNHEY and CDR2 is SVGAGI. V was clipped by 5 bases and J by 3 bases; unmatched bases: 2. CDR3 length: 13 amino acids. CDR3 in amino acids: CASSPGQDTEAFF. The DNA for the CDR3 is TGTGCCAGCAGTCCGGGACAGGACACTGAAGCTTTCTTT.

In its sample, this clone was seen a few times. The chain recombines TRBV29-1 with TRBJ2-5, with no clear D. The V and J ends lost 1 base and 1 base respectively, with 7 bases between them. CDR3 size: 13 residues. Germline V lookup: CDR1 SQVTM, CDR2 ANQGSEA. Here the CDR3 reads CSVEVQAQETQYF. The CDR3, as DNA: TGCAGCGTTGAAGTGCAGGCCCAAGAGACCCAGTACTTC.

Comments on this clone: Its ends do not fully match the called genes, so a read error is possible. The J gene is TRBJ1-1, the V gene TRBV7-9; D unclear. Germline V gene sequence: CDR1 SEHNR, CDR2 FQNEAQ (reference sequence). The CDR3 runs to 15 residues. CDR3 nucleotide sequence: TGTTCCAGCAGCTTAATTGAAAGACAGAACACTGAAGCTTTCTTT. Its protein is CSSSLIERQNTEAFF.

CDR3 region: CASRPGGSNQPQHF. The CDR3 DNA is TGTGCCAGTAGACCTGGCGGCTCCAATCAGCCCCAGCATTTT. The chain uses TRBV28 and TRBJ1-5; D remains unclear. Deletions cut 9 bases from V and 3 bases from J, with 15 bases between. From germline, CDR1 is MDHEN and CDR2 SYDVKM. The CDR3 contains 14 residues.